Each of the 24 T cell receptor beta chains below was sequenced from the same sample in a study of cytomegalovirus exposure and HLA in healthy donors. Amplification used 60 Vbeta primers and 13 Jbeta primers. The method was immunoSEQ multiplex PCR; TCRdb's version includes in-frame clones alone and lacks a portion of them. The sample yields some 130,000 clones, approximately 62% seen once. Input material: PBMCs. The receptors stem from a human donor in good health.

The J gene is TRBJ2-3, the V gene TRBV11-1; a weak D match, TRBD2 (5 bases). Trimming removed 3 bases from V and 2 bases from J, with 15 bases in between. CDR1 and CDR2 from the germline V gene are SGHAT and FQDESV (reference sequence). This CDR3 comprises 16 residues. Here the CDR3 reads CASSLISYGNTDTQYF. CDR3 sequence (DNA): TGTGCCAGCAGCTTGATTTCGTACGGGAACACAGATACGCAGTATTTT.

This rearrangement joins TRBV27 to TRBJ2-1; possible D gene TRBD2, 5 bases. Germline CDR1 and CDR2: MNHEY and SMNVEV (reference sequence). The CDR3 has 13 residues. V lost 3 bases and J lost 6, with 9 bases in between. In nucleotides, the CDR3 is TGTGCCAGCAGTTTGGACTTCGGCAATGAGCAGTTCTTC. This gives the protein CASSLDFGNEQFF.

V is TRBV19 and J is TRBJ2-5, with TRBD1 matching 9 bases. CDR1 is LNHDA, CDR2 SQIVND, per germline (reference sequence). V shed 4 bases, J shed 5 bases, and the junction held 11 bases outside the gene matches. This CDR3 is built from 16 residues. The CDR3: CASSTLRDRALETQYF. The CDR3 DNA reads TGTGCCAGTAGTACCCTCCGGGACAGGGCCTTGGAGACCCAGTACTTC.

This clone was counted once. This chain joins TRBV28 and TRBJ2-3, with 11 bases matching TRBD1. The CDR3 extends over 15 amino acids. CDR1 and CDR2 from the germline V gene are MDHEN and SYDVKM. The J segment lost 6 bases and the V segment lost 2 bases, leaving 4 bases of the junction unmatched. CDR3 amino acids: CASSLGDRGSDTQYF. DNA for the CDR3: TGTGCCAGCAGTTTAGGGGACAGGGGGAGTGATACGCAGTATTTT.

The chain links TRBV15 to TRBJ1-2; no clear D. V gave up 0 bases and J gave up 8 bases, with 16 bases separating them. This CDR3 has 15 amino acids. Germline V gene data show CDR1 as LNHNV and CDR2 as YYDKDF (reference sequence). The CDR3 DNA follows: TGTGCCACCAGCAGAGACAGCCCAGCCTCGGGGGGCTACACCTTC. Its translation is CATSRDSPASGGYTF.

A few counts support this clone. The rearrangement links TRBV4-1 to TRBJ2-1, with D maybe TRBD2 (5 bases). The CDR3 covers 11 residues. V was clipped by 3 bases and J by 15 bases, with 12 bases between them. Germline V gene lookup returns CDR1 MGHRA and CDR2 YSYEKL. The CDR3 reads CASSHGLAWFF. The DNA of the CDR3 is TGCGCCAGCAGCCACGGGCTAGCTTGGTTCTTC.

This clone was observed a handful of times. The V gene is TRBV11-3, the J gene TRBJ1-2, with TRBD1 as a possible D gene (6 bases). This CDR3 is built from 15 residues. Germline-derived CDR1 and CDR2 are SGHNT and YENEEA. V dropped 11 bases and J dropped 2 bases, with 21 bases sitting between them. CDR3 region: CAWGGGRALNYGYTF. The CDR3 bases are TGTGCCTGGGGAGGGGGGCGAGCTTTAAACTATGGCTACACCTTC.

CDR3 nucleotides: TGTGCCAGCAAATACGGTAGCGGGGTTGAGCAGTTCTTC. It encodes CASKYGSGVEQFF. The V gene is TRBV6-5, the J gene TRBJ2-1; 8 bases are shared with TRBD2. V lost 7 bases, J lost 9 bases, and 8 bases stayed unmatched. CDR1 and CDR2 (germline): MNHEY, SVGAGI. CDR3 length: 13 residues.

On this clone itself: Other nucleotide sequences in the sample specify the same CDR3. The genes are TRBV5-4 and TRBJ2-1; 9 bases align to TRBD2. The CDR3 sequence is 18 residues long. The ends lost 1 base at V and 7 bases at J; junction bases unmatched: 15. CDR1 and CDR2 from the germline V gene are SGHNT and YYREEE (reference sequence). CDR3 sequence reads: CASSLRRGLAGGGNEQFF. Written as DNA, the CDR3 is TGTGCCAGCAGCTTGAGAAGGGGACTAGCAGGAGGAGGAAATGAGCAGTTCTTC.

This clone has just a few counts. The CDR3 DNA is TGTGCCAGCAGCCACAGTCAGGAGGATTATTGGAATCAAGAGACCCAGTACTTC. Translation gives CASSHSQEDYWNQETQYF. The chain has TRBV11-3 and TRBJ2-5; D possibly corresponds to TRBD2 (5 bases). The CDR3 is 18 amino acids. The germline CDR1 and CDR2 sequences are SGHNT and YENEEA. V was cut by 5 bases and J by 2 bases, with 24 bases left in between.

The gene calls are TRBV6-5 and TRBJ2-1; TRBD1 matches at 8 bases. Germline CDR1 MNHEY, CDR2 SVGAGI. J lost 7 bases, V lost 0 bases, and 8 bases had no gene match. The length of the CDR3 is 16 residues. CDR3 in DNA: TGTGCCAGCAGTTACTCGTGGACAGGGATTGGAAATGAGCAGTTCTTC. Protein: CASSYSWTGIGNEQFF.

The chain combines TRBV21-1 with TRBJ2-5; TRBD1, the D gene given by the table, was not confirmed from the DNA. TRBV21-1 counts as a pseudogene. The CDR3 extends over 16 amino acids. The CDR3 is CASSKGNRIYQETQYF. Written as DNA, the CDR3 is TGTGCCAGCAGCAAGGGCAACCGGATTTACCAAGAGACCCAGTACTTC.

The chain recombines TRBV5-1 with TRBJ2-7, with TRBD1 identical over 8 bases. The CDR3 is 15 amino acids. Unmatched junction bases numbered 8, after V lost 4 bases and J lost 2 bases. Per germline, CDR1 SGHRS and CDR2 YFSETQ. For the CDR3, the DNA is TGCGCCAGCAGCCCATGGACAGGGCCAGCCTACGAGCAGTACTTC. It encodes CASSPWTGPAYEQYF.

This chain uses TRBV11-2 with TRBJ2-3; TRBD1 aligns across 7 bases. Germline V gives CDR1 SGHAT, CDR2 FQNNGV. J lost 6 bases, V lost 4 bases, and 1 base had no gene match. CDR3 size: 12 residues. CDR3 DNA: TGTGCCAGCAGCTCACAGGGGGATACGCAGTATTTT. Translating it yields CASSSQGDTQYF.

This sequence joins TRBV2 and TRBJ2-1; 8 bases line up with TRBD1. Germline CDR1 and CDR2: SNHLY and FYNNEI. CDR3 length: 14 amino acids. Trimming took 6 bases from V and 4 from J; bases not matched to a gene: 5. The CDR3, as DNA: TGTGCCAGCAGGATTTACAGGGGGTACAATGAGCAGTTCTTC. Amino acid sequence: CASRIYRGYNEQFF.

This clone showed up just a few times. The chain recombines TRBV18 with TRBJ2-2; 11 nucleotides agree with TRBD2. Germline V gene lookup returns CDR1 KGHSH and CDR2 LQKENI. The V and J ends lost 3 bases and 5 bases, in that order; junction bases with no gene match: 11. The CDR3 has 18 residues. CDR3 nucleotide sequence: TGTGCCAGCTCACCCGAAATCACTAGCGGGAGCGGTACCGGGGAGCTGTTTTTT. This translates into CASSPEITSGSGTGELFF.

This clone has just a few counts. The rearrangement links TRBV7-9 to TRBJ2-1; 7 bases are a match to TRBD2. The CDR3 is 18 amino acids. Looked up from germline, CDR1 is SEHNR and CDR2 is FQNEAQ (reference sequence). J gave up 0 bases and V 2 bases, and 10 bases lay outside the gene matches. The CDR3 here is CASSLLIAGAVSYNEQFF. The CDR3 coding sequence is TGTGCCAGCAGCTTATTAATTGCGGGAGCGGTCTCCTACAATGAGCAGTTCTTC.

This chain connects TRBV5-4 to TRBJ1-4; D call uncertain. V lost 4 bases and J lost 3, with 13 bases in between. This CDR3 has 15 amino acids. Germline CDR1 reads SGHNT; CDR2 reads YYREEE (reference sequence). CDR3 loop: CASSTGLVANEKLFF. DNA of the CDR3: TGTGCCAGCAGCACCGGTCTTGTGGCTAATGAAAAACTGTTTTTT.

The chain is built from TRBV29-1 and TRBJ2-3; TRBD1 might be the D (6 bases). This CDR3 contains 12 residues. Germline CDR1 reads SQVTM; CDR2 reads ANQGSEA. The V and J ends lost 6 bases and 4 bases respectively, with 11 bases between them. DNA for the CDR3: TGCAGCGTCCTAAGACAGGCAGATACGCAGTATTTT. This sequence encodes CSVLRQADTQYF.

CDR3 nucleotide sequence: TGCGCCAGCAGCGGGAGCGGGAGCTCCTACAATGAGCAGTTCTTC. Amino acid sequence: CASSGSGSSYNEQFF. The chain employs TRBV5-1 and TRBJ2-1, with 8 bases aligning to TRBD2. CDR1 and CDR2 from the germline V gene are SGHRS and YFSETQ. The CDR3 is made up of 15 amino acids. The V segment lost 4 bases and the J segment 0 bases; nucleotides outside the gene matches: 3.

The rearrangement uses TRBV27 and TRBJ1-4, with D unclear. The V end lost 5 bases, the J end lost 8 bases, and 9 bases lay between the germline ends. There are 12 residues in the CDR3. Germline-derived CDR1 and CDR2 are MNHEY and SMNVEV (reference sequence). The CDR3 sequence is CASSPGREKLFF. Here the CDR3 DNA reads TGTGCCAGCAGTCCCGGGAGGGAAAAACTGTTTTTT.

The J gene is TRBJ2-7, the V gene TRBV7-3; tentative D call: TRBD1 (7 bases). This CDR3 contains 16 residues. Germline CDR1 reads SGHTA; CDR2 reads FQGTGA. The germline V and J ends were trimmed by 4 bases and 0 bases, with 16 bases remaining between them. The DNA for the CDR3 is TGTGCCAGCAGCTCGGGACAGCCGGGAGCCTCCTACGAGCAGTACTTC. Residues: CASSSGQPGASYEQYF.

The rearrangement joins TRBV18 to TRBJ2-7, with 8 bases aligning to TRBD1. Germline V CDR1 and CDR2: KGHSH, LQKENI. This CDR3 contains 13 residues. With V trimmed by 4 bases and J by 3 bases, 2 bases remained unmatched. Here the CDR3 DNA reads TGTGCCAGCTCACTAGGGACAGGCTACGAGCAGTACTTC. It yields the protein CASSLGTGYEQYF. Variable domain in full (rest from reference TRBV18 and TRBJ2-7): NAGVMQNPRHLVRRRGQEARLRCSPMKGHSHVYWYRQLPEEGLKFMVYLQKENIIDESGMPKERFSAEFPKEGPSILRIQQVVRGDSAAYFCASSLGTGYEQYFGPGTRLTVT.

The rearrangement links TRBV5-1 to TRBJ1-4; 11 nucleotides align to TRBD1. The germline V gene has CDR1 SGHRS and CDR2 YFSETQ. This CDR3 contains 16 residues. J was trimmed by 4 bases and V by 3 bases; bases with no gene match: 5. CDR3 in DNA: TGCGCCAGCAGCTCCCCCGGGACAGGGGGTAATGAAAAACTGTTTTTT. Protein product: CASSSPGTGGNEKLFF.